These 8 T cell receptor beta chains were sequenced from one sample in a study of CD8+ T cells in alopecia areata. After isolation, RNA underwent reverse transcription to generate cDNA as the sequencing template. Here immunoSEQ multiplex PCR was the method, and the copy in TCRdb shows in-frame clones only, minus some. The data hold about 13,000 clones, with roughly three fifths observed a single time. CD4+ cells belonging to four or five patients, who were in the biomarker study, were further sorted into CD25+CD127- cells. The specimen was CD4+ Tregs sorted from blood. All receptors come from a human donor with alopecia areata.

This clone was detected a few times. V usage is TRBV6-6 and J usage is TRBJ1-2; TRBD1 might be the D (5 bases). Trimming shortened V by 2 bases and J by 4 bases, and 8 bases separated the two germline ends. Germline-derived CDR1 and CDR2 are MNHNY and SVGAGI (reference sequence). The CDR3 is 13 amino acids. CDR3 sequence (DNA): TGTGCCAGCAGTTACGGGGGGAGCTATGGCTACACCTTC. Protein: CASSYGGSYGYTF.

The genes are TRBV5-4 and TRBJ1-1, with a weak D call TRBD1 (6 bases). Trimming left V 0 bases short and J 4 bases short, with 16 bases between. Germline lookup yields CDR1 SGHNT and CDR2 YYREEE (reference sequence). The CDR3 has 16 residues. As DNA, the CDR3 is TGTGCCAGCAGCTTGGACTACAGGGTGAGCGGCACTGAAGCTTTCTTT. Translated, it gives CASSLDYRVSGTEAFF. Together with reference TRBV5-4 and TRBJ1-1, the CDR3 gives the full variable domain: ETGVTQSPTHLIKTRGQQVTLRCSSQSGHNTVSWYQQALGQGPQFIFQYYREEENGRGNFPPRFSGLQFPNYSSELNVNALELDDSALYLCASSLDYRVSGTEAFFGQGTRLTVV.

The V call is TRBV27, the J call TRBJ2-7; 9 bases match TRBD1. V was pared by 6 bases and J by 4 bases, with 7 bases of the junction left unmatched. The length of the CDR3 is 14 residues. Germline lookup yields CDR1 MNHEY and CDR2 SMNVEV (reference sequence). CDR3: CASRAQGARYEQYF. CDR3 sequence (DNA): TGTGCCAGCAGGGCACAGGGGGCGCGTTACGAGCAGTACTTC.

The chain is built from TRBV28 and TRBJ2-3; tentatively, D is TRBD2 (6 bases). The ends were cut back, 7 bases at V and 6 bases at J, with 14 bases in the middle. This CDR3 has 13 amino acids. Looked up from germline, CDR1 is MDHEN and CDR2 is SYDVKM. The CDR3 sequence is CASTWGLRDTQYF. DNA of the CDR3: TGTGCCAGCACCTGGGGACTCCGCGATACGCAGTATTTT.

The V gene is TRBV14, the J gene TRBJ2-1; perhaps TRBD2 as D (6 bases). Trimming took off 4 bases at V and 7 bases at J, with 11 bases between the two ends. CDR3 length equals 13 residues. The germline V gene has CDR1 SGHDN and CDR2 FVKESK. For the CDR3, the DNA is TGTGCCAGCAGCCGTGCGACTAGGAATGAGCAGTTCTTC. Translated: CASSRATRNEQFF.

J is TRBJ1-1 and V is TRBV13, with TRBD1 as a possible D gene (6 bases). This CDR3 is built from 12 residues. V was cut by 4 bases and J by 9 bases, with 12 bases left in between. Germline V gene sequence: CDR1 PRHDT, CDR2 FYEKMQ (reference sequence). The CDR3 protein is CASSSTGTKAFF. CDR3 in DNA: TGTGCCAGCAGCTCCACAGGGACAAAAGCTTTCTTT.

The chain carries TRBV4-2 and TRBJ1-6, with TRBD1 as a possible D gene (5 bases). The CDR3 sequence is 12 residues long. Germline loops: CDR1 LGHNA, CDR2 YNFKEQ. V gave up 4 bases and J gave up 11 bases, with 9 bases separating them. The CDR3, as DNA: TGTGCCAGCAGCCGGGGGGAGGCACCCCTCCACTTT. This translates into CASSRGEAPLHF.

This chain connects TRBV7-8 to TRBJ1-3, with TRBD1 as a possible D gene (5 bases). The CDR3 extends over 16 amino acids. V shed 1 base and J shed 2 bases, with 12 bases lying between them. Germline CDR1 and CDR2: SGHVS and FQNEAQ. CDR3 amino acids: CASSLEVRGAGNTIYF. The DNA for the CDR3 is TGTGCCAGCAGCTTAGAGGTCAGAGGGGCTGGAAACACCATATATTTT.